One and the same sample provided the 7 T cell receptor beta chains below, sequenced in a study of blood T cell repertoires in COVID-19. Profiling relied on immunoSEQ multiplex PCR, and the TCRdb table lists in-frame clones only, not all of them. The table includes some 290,000 clones, 89% detected once. The sequencing input was PBMCs or T cells enriched from blood (not recorded which). The receptors come from a woman aged 30 to 39 who had recovered from COVID-19.

The chain uses TRBV29-1 and TRBJ2-1; possibly TRBD2 for D (6 bases). V shed 4 bases and J shed 1 base, with 17 bases lying between them. The germline V gene encodes CDR1 SQVTM and CDR2 ANQGSEA. The CDR3 contains 16 residues. The DNA for the CDR3 is TGCAGCGTTGTGGACTATGGGGCTTGGTCCTACAATGAGCAGTTCTTC. Protein sequence: CSVVDYGAWSYNEQFF.

The rearrangement joins TRBV25-1 to TRBJ2-1; 7 nucleotides align to TRBD1. CDR1 MGHDK and CDR2 SYGVNS come from the germline V gene. The CDR3 runs 14 residues. J lost 9 bases, V lost 2 bases, and 7 bases had no gene match. CDR3 sequence reads: CASSESLQGTEQFF. CDR3 in DNA: TGTGCCAGCAGTGAAAGCCTACAGGGGACTGAGCAGTTCTTC.

With respect to this clone: A much larger clone sits a single nucleotide away, making a read error possible. The same CDR3 arises from other DNA sequences in this sample as well. J is TRBJ2-7 and V is TRBV19; TRBD1 might be the D (6 bases). V gave up 6 bases and J gave up 2 bases, with 11 bases separating them. Germline loops: CDR1 LNHDA, CDR2 SQIVND (reference sequence). This CDR3 contains 13 residues. CDR3 amino acids: CASSLDSTYEQYF. As DNA, the CDR3 is TGTGCCAGTAGCCTGGACAGCACCTACGAGCAGTACTTC.

The rearrangement uses TRBV15 and TRBJ1-5; D is unresolved. Germline CDR1 LNHNV, CDR2 YYDKDF (reference sequence). This CDR3 is 14 amino acids long. V lost 6 bases and J lost 5, with 14 bases in between. The CDR3 sequence: CATSDGSDYQPQHF. The CDR3 DNA is TGTGCCACCAGTGATGGCAGCGACTATCAGCCCCAGCATTTT.

J is TRBJ1-5 and V is TRBV2; TRBD1 is a possible D gene (5 bases). The CDR3 consists of 14 residues. The ends were cut back, 6 bases at V and 7 bases at J, with 16 bases in the middle. CDR1 is SNHLY, CDR2 FYNNEI, per germline. The CDR3 DNA is TGTGCCAGCAGGCTCGACAGTGGCGCACAGCCCCAGCATTTT. This codes for CASRLDSGAQPQHF.

The DNA for the CDR3 is TGTGCCAGCAGTTACTCGAGTAACAGCCCCTATGGCTACACCTTC. The encoded protein is CASSYSSNSPYGYTF. This chain links TRBV6-5 with TRBJ1-2; D remains ambiguous. CDR1 and CDR2 from the germline V gene are MNHEY and SVGAGI. Trimming removed 0 bases from V and 4 bases from J, with 12 bases in between. The CDR3 has 15 amino acids.

The chain recombines TRBV7-9 with TRBJ2-7; 12 bases match TRBD1. The CDR3 has 16 residues. J gave up 4 bases and V 1 base, and 5 bases lay outside the gene matches. Looked up from germline, CDR1 is SEHNR and CDR2 is FQNEAQ (reference sequence). DNA of the CDR3: TGTGCCAGCAGCTTAGTAATGGGACAGGGGGCTTACGAGCAGTACTTC. Encoded protein: CASSLVMGQGAYEQYF.